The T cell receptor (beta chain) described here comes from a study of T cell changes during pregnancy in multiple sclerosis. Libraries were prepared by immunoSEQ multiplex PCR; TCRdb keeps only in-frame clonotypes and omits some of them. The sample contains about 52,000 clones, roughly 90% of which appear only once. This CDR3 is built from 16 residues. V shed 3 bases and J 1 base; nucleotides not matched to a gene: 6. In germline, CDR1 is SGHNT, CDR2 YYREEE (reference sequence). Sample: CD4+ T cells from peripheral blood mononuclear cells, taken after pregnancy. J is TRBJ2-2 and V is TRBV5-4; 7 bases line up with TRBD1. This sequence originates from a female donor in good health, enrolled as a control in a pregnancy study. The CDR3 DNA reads TGTGCCAGCAGCTCACTCCGGGACAGGAACACCGGGGAGCTGTTTTTT. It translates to CASSSLRDRNTGELFF.